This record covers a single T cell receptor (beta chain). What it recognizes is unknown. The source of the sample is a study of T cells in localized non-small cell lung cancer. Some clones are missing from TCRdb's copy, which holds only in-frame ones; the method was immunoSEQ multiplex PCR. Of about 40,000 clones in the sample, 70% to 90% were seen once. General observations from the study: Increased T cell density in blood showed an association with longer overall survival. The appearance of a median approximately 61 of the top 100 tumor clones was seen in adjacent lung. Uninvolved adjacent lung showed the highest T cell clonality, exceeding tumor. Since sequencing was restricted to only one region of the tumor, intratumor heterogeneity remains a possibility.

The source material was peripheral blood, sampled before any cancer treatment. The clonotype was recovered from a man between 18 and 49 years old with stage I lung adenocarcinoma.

CDR3 nucleotides: TGTGCCAGCAGCGTAGCCGGCTCTGGAAACACCATATATTTT. Translated: CASSVAGSGNTIYF. The chain employs TRBV9 and TRBJ1-3; D is unresolved. Per germline, CDR1 SGDLS and CDR2 YYNGEE. The length of the CDR3 is 14 residues. The V and J ends lost 0 bases and 0 bases respectively, with 4 bases between them.